The entry that follows covers one T cell receptor (beta chain) sequence. Its recognized antigen is unknown. Base qualities are missing; no much larger clone stands one base away. This entry belongs to a study of radiotherapy plus CTLA-4 blockade in lung cancer (dated by TCRdb to about 2018). Context from the whole study: Objective responses were observed in 18% of enrolled patients, and disease control was achieved in 25% to 40%.

Library prep was done by the immunoSEQ multiplex PCR assay. TCRdb retrieved this table from immuneACCESS and kept in-frame rearrangements only. Not all clones are present; in checked studies, unresolved V genes account for under half, and no reason is known for the remainder. The sample data list about 120,000 clones, and approximately 77% of these were observed just once. In total, the top ten clones hold around 3.3% of the sample. Study-level results and caveats: After treatment with radiotherapy and ipilimumab, TCR clones that originated in tumors expanded in peripheral blood. The strongest predictors of response, as reported, were early dynamic changes in blood T cell clones along with a rise in serum interferon-beta after radiation.

The study tested focal radiation therapy combined with CTLA-4 blockade (ipilimumab) in patients with chemo-refractory metastatic non-small-cell lung cancer. The TCR originated in a human donor with non-small cell lung cancer that progressed on radiotherapy plus ipilimumab. Some clones in this sample may be carry-over from other donors' samples. This specimen consisted of peripheral blood, obtained from a patient treated with radiotherapy plus ipilimumab.

The nucleotide sequence is TGTGCCAGCAGTTACCGACCGCAGGGGTACGAGCAGTACTTC. Translated, it reads CASSYRPQGYEQYF. The chain is made from TRBV27 and TRBJ2-7, with TRBD1 as a weak D call on 6 bases. The CDR3 holds 14 amino acids from the cysteine to the phenylalanine. The entry retains the CDR3 DNA only, 42 bases that are in frame from base 1. V drops 4 bases and J drops 4 bases, leaving 14 bases in between. From the germline V gene (reference sequence), CDR1 is MNHEY and CDR2 is SMNVEV.